This paragraph covers one T cell receptor (beta chain) sequence. This entry is derived from a study of blood T cell repertoires in COVID-19. Background on the study: PBMCs, B-cell-depleted T cells, or T cells provided the cDNA or gDNA that made up the material.

The V segment lost 3 bases and the J segment 4 bases; nucleotides outside the gene matches: 7. This CDR3 has 15 amino acids. Germline CDR1 LGHDT, CDR2 YNNKEL (reference sequence). Sequencing was performed with immunoSEQ multiplex PCR; in TCRdb, only in-frame clones are kept and a portion is missing. The sample shows a few hundred thousand clones, about 90% of them seen only once. The chain carries TRBV3-1 (or the pseudogene TRBV3-2) and TRBJ2-3, with 7 bases aligning to TRBD1. The specimen sequenced was peripheral blood. The TCR comes from a woman aged 25 to 39 with COVID-19, enrolled during active disease. The DNA of the CDR3 is TGTGCCAGCAGCCACCGTAGGGGGCTTTCAGATACGCAGTATTTT. Its protein product is CASSHRRGLSDTQYF.